Sequencing of this T cell receptor beta chain was carried out in a study of graft-versus-host responses after intestinal transplantation. Here immunoSEQ multiplex PCR was the method, and the copy in TCRdb shows in-frame clones only, minus some. The repertoire holds 100,000 to 120,000 clones, with 90% to 95% as singletons. Worth noting for this clone: Its antigen is as yet unknown.

CDR1 is LNHDA, CDR2 SQIVND, per germline (reference sequence). This CDR3 has 15 residues. Deletions cut 2 bases from V and 0 bases from J, with 8 bases between. The study's findings and limits: Early post-transplant falls in HvG clones accompanied the peak levels of circulating GvH clones.

This chain uses TRBV19 with TRBJ1-5, with D unresolved. Sequenced here: unstimulated CD8+ T cells sorted from spleen or lymph node cells, sampled before intestinal transplant. This TCR was sampled from a human donor who received an intestinal transplant. This CDR3 is CASSITAYSNQPQHF. CDR3 nucleotides: TGTGCCAGTAGTATAACGGCTTATAGCAATCAGCCCCAGCATTTT.